This entry describes one T cell receptor beta chain. As yet, its antigen is unknown. The PCR made use of 60 Vbeta and 13 Jbeta primers. Sequenced by immunoSEQ multiplex PCR; TCRdb stores in-frame clones only, minus some. The sample carries some 98,000 clones, approximately 83% recorded once. These data belong to a study of cytomegalovirus exposure and HLA in healthy donors. Germline V gene sequence: CDR1 LNHDA, CDR2 SQIVND (reference sequence). The CDR3 covers 15 residues. Trimming stripped 2 bases from V and 4 bases from J, with 13 bases between. Regarding the study as a whole: Later, TCR association rates were found to vary by HLA locus, highest for DRB1 and lowest for HLA-C. A link between a missense DCLRE1C variant and TCR beta V- and J-gene trimming emerged from a later analysis.

The sequenced sample was PBMCs. The rearrangement links TRBV19 to TRBJ2-3; tentatively, D is TRBD2 (5 bases). This clonotype was sampled from a female donor in good health and CMV-seropositive. The CDR3, as DNA: TGTGCCAGTAGTATAATGCTGGGTAGCGCAGATACGCAGTATTTT. Amino acid sequence: CASSIMLGSADTQYF.